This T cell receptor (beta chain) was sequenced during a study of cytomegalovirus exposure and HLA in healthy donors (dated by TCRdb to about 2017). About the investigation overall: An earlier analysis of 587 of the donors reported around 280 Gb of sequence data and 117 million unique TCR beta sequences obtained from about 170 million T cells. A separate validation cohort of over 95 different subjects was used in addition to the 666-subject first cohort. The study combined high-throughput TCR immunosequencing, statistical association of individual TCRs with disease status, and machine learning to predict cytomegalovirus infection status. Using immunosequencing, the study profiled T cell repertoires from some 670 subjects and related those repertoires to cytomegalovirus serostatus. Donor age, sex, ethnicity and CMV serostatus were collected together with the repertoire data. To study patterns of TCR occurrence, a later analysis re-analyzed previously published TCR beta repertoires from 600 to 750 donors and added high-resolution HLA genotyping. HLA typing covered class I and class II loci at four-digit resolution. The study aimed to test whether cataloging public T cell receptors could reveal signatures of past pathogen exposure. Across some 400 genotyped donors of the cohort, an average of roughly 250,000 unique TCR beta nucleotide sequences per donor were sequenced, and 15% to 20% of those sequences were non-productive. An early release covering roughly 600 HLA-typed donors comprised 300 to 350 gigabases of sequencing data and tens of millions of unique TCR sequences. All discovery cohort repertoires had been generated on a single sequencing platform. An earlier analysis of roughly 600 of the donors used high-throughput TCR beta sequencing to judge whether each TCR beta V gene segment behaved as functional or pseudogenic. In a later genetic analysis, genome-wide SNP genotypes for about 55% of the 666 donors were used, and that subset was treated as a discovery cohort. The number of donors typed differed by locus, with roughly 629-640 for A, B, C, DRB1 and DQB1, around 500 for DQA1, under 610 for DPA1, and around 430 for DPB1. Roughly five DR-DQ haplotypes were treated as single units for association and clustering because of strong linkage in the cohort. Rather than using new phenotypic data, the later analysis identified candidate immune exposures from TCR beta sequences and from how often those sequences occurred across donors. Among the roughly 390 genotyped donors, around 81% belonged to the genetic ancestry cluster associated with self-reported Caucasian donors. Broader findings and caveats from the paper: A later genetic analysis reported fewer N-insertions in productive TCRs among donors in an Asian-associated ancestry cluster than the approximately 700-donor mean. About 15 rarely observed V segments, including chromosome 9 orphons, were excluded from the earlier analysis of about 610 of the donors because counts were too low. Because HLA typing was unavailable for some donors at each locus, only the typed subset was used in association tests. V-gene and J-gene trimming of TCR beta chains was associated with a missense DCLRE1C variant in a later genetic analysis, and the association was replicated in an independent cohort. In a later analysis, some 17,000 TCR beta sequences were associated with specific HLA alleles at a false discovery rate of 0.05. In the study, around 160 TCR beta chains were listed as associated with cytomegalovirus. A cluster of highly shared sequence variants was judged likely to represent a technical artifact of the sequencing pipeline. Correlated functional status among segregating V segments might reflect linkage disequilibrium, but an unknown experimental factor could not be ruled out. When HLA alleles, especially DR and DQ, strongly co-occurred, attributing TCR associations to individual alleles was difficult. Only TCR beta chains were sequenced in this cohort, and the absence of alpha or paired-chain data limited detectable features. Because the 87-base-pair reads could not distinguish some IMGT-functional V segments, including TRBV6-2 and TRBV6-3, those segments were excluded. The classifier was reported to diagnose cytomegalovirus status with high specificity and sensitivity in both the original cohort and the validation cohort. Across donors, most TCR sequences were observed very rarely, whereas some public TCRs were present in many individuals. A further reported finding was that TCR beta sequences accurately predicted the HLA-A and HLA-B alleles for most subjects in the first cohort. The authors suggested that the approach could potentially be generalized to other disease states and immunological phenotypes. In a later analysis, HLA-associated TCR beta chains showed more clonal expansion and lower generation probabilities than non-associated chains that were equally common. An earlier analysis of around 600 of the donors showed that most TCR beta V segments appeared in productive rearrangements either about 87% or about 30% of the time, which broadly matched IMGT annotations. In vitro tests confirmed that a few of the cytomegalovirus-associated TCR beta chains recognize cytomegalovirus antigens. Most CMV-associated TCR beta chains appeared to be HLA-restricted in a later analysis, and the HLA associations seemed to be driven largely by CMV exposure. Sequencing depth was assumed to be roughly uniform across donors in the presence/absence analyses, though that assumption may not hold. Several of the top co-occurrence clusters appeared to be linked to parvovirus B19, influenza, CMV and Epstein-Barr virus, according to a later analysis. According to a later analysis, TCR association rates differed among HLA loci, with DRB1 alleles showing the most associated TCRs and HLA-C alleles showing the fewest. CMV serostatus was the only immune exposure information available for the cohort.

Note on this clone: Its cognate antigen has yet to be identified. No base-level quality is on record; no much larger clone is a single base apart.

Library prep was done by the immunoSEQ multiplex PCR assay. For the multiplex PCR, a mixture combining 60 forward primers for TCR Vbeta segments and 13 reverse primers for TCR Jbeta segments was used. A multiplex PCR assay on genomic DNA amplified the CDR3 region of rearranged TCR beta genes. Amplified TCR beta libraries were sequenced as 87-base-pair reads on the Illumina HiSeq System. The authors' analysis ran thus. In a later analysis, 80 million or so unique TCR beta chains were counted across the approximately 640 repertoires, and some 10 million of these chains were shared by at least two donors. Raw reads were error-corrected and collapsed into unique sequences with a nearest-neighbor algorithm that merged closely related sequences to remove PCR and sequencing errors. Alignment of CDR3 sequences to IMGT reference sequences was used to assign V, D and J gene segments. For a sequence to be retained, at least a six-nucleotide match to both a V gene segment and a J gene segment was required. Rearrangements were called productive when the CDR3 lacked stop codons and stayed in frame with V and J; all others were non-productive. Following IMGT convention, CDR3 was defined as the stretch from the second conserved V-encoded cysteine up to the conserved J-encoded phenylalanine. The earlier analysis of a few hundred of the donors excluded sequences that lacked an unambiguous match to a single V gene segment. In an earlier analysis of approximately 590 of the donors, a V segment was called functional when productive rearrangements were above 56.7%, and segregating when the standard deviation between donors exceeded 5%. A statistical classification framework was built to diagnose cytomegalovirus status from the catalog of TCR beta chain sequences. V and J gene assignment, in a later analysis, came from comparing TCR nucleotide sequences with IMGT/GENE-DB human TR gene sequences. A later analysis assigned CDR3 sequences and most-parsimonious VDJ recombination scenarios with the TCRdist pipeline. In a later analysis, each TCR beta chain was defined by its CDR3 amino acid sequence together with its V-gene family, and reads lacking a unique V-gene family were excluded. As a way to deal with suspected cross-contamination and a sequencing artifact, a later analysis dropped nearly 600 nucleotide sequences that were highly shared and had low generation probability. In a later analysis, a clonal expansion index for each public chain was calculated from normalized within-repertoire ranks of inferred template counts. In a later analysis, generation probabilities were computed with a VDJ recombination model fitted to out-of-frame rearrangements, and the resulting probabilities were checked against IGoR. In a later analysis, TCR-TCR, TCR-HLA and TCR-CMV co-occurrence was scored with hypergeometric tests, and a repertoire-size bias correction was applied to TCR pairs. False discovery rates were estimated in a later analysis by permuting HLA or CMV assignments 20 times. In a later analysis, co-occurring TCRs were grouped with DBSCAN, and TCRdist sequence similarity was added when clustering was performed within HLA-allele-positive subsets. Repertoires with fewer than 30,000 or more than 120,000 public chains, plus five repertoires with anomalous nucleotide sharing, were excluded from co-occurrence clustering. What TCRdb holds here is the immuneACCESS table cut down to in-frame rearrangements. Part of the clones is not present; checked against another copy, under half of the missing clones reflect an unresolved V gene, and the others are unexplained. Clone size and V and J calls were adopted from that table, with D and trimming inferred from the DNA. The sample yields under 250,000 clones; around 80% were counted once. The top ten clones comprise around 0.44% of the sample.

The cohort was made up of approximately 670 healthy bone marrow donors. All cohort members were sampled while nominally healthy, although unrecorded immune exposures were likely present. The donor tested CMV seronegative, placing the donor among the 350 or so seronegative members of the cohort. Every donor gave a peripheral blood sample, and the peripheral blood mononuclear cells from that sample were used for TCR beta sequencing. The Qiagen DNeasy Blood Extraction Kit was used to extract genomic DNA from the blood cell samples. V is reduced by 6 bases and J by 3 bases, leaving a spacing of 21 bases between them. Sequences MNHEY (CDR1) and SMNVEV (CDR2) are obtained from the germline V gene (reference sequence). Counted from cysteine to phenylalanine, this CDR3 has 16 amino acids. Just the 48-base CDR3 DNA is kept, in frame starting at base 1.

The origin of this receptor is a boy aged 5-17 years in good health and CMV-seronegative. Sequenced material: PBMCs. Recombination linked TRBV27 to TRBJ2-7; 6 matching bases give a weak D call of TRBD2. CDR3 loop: CASSRGLFRSYYEQYF. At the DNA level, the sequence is TGTGCCAGCAGCCGGGGACTCTTTCGGTCTTACTACGAGCAGTACTTC.